Listed below are T cell receptor beta chains from one sample, sequenced in a study of T cell repertoires in cytomegalovirus infection. Each CDR3 protein is one row after TCRdb ran MiXCR on the reads. This sample has a few hundred thousand distinct CDR3 sequences, with roughly a sixth found just once. Sequenced sample: PBMCs. All receptors derive from a human donor in good health (CMV status not recorded). Some clones in this sample may be carry-over from other donors' samples. The CDR3 runs from the conserved cysteine through the conserved F or W. D genes are given only for firm matches. The size field is filled for only some rows; it gives once, few, many or a size class.

>TRBV18|TRBJ2-5|many|NA
TGTGCCAGCTCACCACGAGAGACCCAGTACTTC
CASSPRETQYF
>TRBV28|TRBJ2-7|many|TRBD2
TGTGCCAGCAGTTTGGGTGCTCGGGGGGGACAAATTCGTAAAGAGCAGTACTTC
CASSLGARGGQIRKEQYF
>TRBV7-2|TRBJ2-1|many|NA
TGTGCCAGCAGCTTTCTCTATGAGCAGTTCTTC
CASSFLYEQFF
>TRBV7-2|TRBJ2-1|many|TRBD2
TGTGCCAGCAGCTTACGACTAGCGGGGGGGGGTAATGAGCAGTTCTTC
CASSLRLAGGGNEQFF
>TRBV6-2/TRBV6-3|TRBJ2-1|NA|NA
TGTACCAGCAGTGGGTTAGGGGGGAAATACTACAATGAGCAGTTCTTC
CTSSGLGGKYYNEQFF
>TRBV4-3|TRBJ1-4|many|TRBD1
TGCGCCAGCAGCCAATCAGGGACAGGGGCGGAAAAACTGTTTTTT
CASSQSGTGAEKLFF
>TRBV28|TRBJ1-1|few|NA
TGTGCCAGCAGTAGTCAGGGATTAAGAACTGAAGCTTTCTTT
CASSSQGLRTEAFF
>TRBV6-6|TRBJ2-7|few|NA
TGTGCCAGCAGTTACACGGGCCCCAACTACGAGCAGTACTTC
CASSYTGPNYEQYF
>TRBV7-2|TRBJ2-5|many|NA
TGTGCCAGCAGTTTATCGTCGGAGACCCAGTACTTC
CASSLSSETQYF
>TRBV12-3/TRBV12-4|TRBJ1-2|NA|NA
TGTGCCAGCAGCGGCCCGGACGGCTCTAACTATGGCTACACCTTC
CASSGPDGSNYGYTF
>TRBV7-2|TRBJ1-2|few|TRBD1
TGTGCCAGCAGCTCCGCAGGGGGCACTAACTATGGCTACACCTTC
CASSSAGGTNYGYTF
>TRBV9|TRBJ2-5|NA|NA
TGTGCCAGCAGCGTACTAGGGCAGGGGCTCGAGACCCAGTACTTC
CASSVLGQGLETQYF
>TRBV20-1|TRBJ2-3|few|TRBD2
TGCAGTGTTGACGGGGGGGCAGGTGGCGCAGATACGCAGTATTTT
CSVDGGAGGADTQYF
>TRBV7-2|TRBJ2-5|many|NA
TGTGCCAGCAGCCGATGGGGGGCGGAGACCCAGTACTTC
CASSRWGAETQYF
>TRBV5-1|TRBJ2-2|NA|NA
TGCGCCAGCAGCTTGGGGACTCTGAACACCGGGGAGCTGTTTTTT
CASSLGTLNTGELFF
>TRBV7-2|TRBJ2-5|many|TRBD2
TGTGCCAGCAGCCAACGACTAGCGGGGGGGAAAGAGACCCAGTACTTC
CASSQRLAGGKETQYF
>TRBV12-3/TRBV12-4|TRBJ1-4|many|NA
TGTGCCAGCAGTTTTCGTCGCTCAGCAACTAATGAAAAACTGTTTTTT
CASSFRRSATNEKLFF
>TRBV7-9|TRBJ1-2|many|TRBD1
TGTGCCAGCACCCAGGGGGAAGGGGACTATGGCTACACCTTC
CASTQGEGDYGYTF
>TRBV5-8|TRBJ2-7|NA|NA
TGTGCCAGCACCCCACTCGACGGAGGGAACTACGAGCAGTACTTC
CASTPLDGGNYEQYF
>TRBV4-1|TRBJ1-5|NA|NA
TGCGCCAGCAGCCAAGTGACTCGGACAGACTCCAATCAGCCCCAGCATTTT
CASSQVTRTDSNQPQHF
>TRBV20-1|TRBJ2-5|NA|TRBD1
TGCAGTGCTAGGGGCCCTGGACAGGGGCCGGAGACCCAGTACTTC
CSARGPGQGPETQYF
>TRBV7-9|TRBJ1-1|many|TRBD1
TGTGCCAGCCCCGCAGGGACAGCCAGTATGAACACTGAAGCTTTCTTT
CASPAGTASMNTEAFF
>TRBV7-2|TRBJ2-5|few|NA
TGTGCCAGCAGGGCGGGGTCTTTAAGTGAGGAGACCCAGTACTTC
CASRAGSLSEETQYF
>TRBV7-2|TRBJ1-1|many|TRBD1
TGTGCCAGCAGCTTAGAGCAACAGGGGTCGAACACTGAAGCTTTCTTT
CASSLEQQGSNTEAFF
>TRBV7-9|TRBJ2-7|many|NA
TGTGCCAGCAGCGGACGGACGGACTACGAGCAGTACTTC
CASSGRTDYEQYF
>TRBV11-3|TRBJ2-2|few|NA
TGTGCCAGCAGCTTAGATTGGACGGGCAGAAACACCGGGGAGCTGTTTTTT
CASSLDWTGRNTGELFF
>TRBV27|TRBJ2-3|few|NA
TGTGCCAGCAGACCCTGGTCGGGCGGCACAGATACGCAGTATTTT
CASRPWSGGTDTQYF
>TRBV19|TRBJ1-1|many|NA
TGTGCCAGTAGTCTCCAGGACGAATTTAACACTGAAGCTTTCTTT
CASSLQDEFNTEAFF
>TRBV29-1|TRBJ1-2|NA|TRBD1
TGCAGCGTTCGGACAGGGGAATATGGCTACACCTTC
CSVRTGEYGYTF
>TRBV6-5|TRBJ1-5|many|TRBD1
TGTGCCAGCAGTTCGGACAGGGGGCGCCGGAATCAGCCCCAGCATTTT
CASSSDRGRRNQPQHF
>TRBV5-1|TRBJ2-1|NA|TRBD1
TGCGCCAGCAGCTCGGGAGGAGGGACAGGGCTCGAGCAGTTCTTC
CASSSGGGTGLEQFF
>TRBV7-2|TRBJ2-7|many|NA
TGTGCCACCTTAGGAGGAGACAGAAGATACGAGCAGTACTTC
CATLGGDRRYEQYF
>TRBV4-2|TRBJ2-5|few|NA
TGTGCCAGCAGCCAAGATGGGGGGCTAACCTCAGGGACCCAGTACTTC
CASSQDGGLTSGTQYF
>TRBV25-1|TRBJ1-2|NA|NA
TGTGCCAGCAGTGAACAAGGGATCGGCTATGGCTACACCTTC
CASSEQGIGYGYTF
>TRBV12-3/TRBV12-4|TRBJ2-5|many|NA
TGTGCCAGCAGTCTAGCCGGGACGGCAGTCCAAGAGACCCAGTACTTC
CASSLAGTAVQETQYF
>TRBV12-3/TRBV12-4|TRBJ2-4|few|NA
TGTGCCAGCACCAGAGGGGGTGTTCAGTACTTC
CASTRGGVQYF
>TRBV5-4|TRBJ2-6|few|NA
TGTGCCAGCTCAGGGACTGGGGCCAACGTCCTGACTTTC
CASSGTGANVLTF
>TRBV28|TRBJ2-2|NA|NA
TGTGCCAGCAGTCCACAGGACACCACTGATGGGGAGCTGTTTTTT
CASSPQDTTDGELFF
>TRBV2|TRBJ2-7|few|NA
TGTGCCAGCACAAGGCTCGCAGGGACCGAGCAGTACTTC
CASTRLAGTEQYF
>TRBV20-1|TRBJ1-1|few|NA
TGCAGTGCCCAACGAGCGGGGGTGAACACTGAAGCTTTCTTT
CSAQRAGVNTEAFF
>TRBV12-3/TRBV12-4|TRBJ2-2|NA|NA
TGTGCCAGCAACCGGAGGGAGAGCGGGGAGCTGTTTTTT
CASNRRESGELFF
>TRBV2|TRBJ2-5|NA|NA
TGTGCCAGCAGGGGGGAGTCGGAGACCCAGTACTTC
CASRGESETQYF
>TRBV7-9|TRBJ2-1|many|NA
TGTGCCAGCAGCCCCAAGCCGACAGGTCCCATCTACAATGAGCAGTTCTTC
CASSPKPTGPIYNEQFF
>TRBV7-9|TRBJ2-7|NA|TRBD1
TGTGCCAGCAGCCCAATGACAGGGTTCTACGAGCAGTACTTC
CASSPMTGFYEQYF
>TRBV20-1|TRBJ1-5|NA|NA
TGCAGTGCTAGGGGGGCCTCCTTGGGACCTCAGCCCCAGCATTTT
CSARGASLGPQPQHF
>TRBV5-1|TRBJ2-1|many|TRBD2
TGCGCCAGCAGCTTCGGACTAGCCGGGGGTGACAATGAGCAGTTCTTC
CASSFGLAGGDNEQFF
>TRBV27|TRBJ1-6|NA|NA
TGTGCCAGCAGTTTATATAACAATTCACCCCTCCACTTT
CASSLYNNSPLHF
>TRBV7-8|TRBJ2-1|NA|NA
TGTGCCAGCAGCTTAGCTTACGCAGGGGCTAGAAATGAGCAGTTCTTC
CASSLAYAGARNEQFF
>TRBV6-1|TRBJ2-7|many|NA
TGTGCCAGCAGTGAAATAGGGGCCGGGTTACCACCCTACGAGCAGTACTTC
CASSEIGAGLPPYEQYF
>TRBV5-6|TRBJ1-1|few|NA
TGTGCCAGCAGTTCGTACGCTGAAGCTTTCTTT
CASSSYAEAFF
>TRBV18|TRBJ2-1|NA|TRBD1
TGTGCCAGCTCGTCACAGGGGGCAGGAAACAATGAGCAGTTCTTC
CASSSQGAGNNEQFF
>TRBV7-7|TRBJ1-3|NA|TRBD1
TGTGCTAGCAGCCCCCACGGGGGGGACAGCGGCACCATATATTTT
CASSPHGGDSGTIYF
>TRBV6-1|TRBJ1-2|NA|NA
TGTGCCAGCAGTGCCACAGGGACGGCGTACGGCTATGGCTACACCTTC
CASSATGTAYGYGYTF
>TRBV7-9|TRBJ2-3|many|TRBD1
TGTGCCAGCAGCCCCGACAGGGGGGGGACAGATACGCAGTATTTT
CASSPDRGGTDTQYF
>TRBV12-3/TRBV12-4|TRBJ1-5|few|NA
TGTGCCAGCAGTCCGGGACTGAAGAATCAGCCCCAGCATTTT
CASSPGLKNQPQHF
>TRBV28|TRBJ1-4|NA|TRBD1
TGTGCCAGCAGTGAAACCGGGACAGGGGACGAAAAACTGTTTTTT
CASSETGTGDEKLFF
>TRBV10-3|TRBJ1-1|many|NA
TGTGCCATCAGTGAGTCCGGACAAGGCTACACTGAAGCTTTCTTT
CAISESGQGYTEAFF
>TRBV12-3/TRBV12-4|TRBJ2-5|NA|NA
TGTGTCAGCAGTTCACGAAACCAAGAGACCCAGTACTTC
CVSSSRNQETQYF